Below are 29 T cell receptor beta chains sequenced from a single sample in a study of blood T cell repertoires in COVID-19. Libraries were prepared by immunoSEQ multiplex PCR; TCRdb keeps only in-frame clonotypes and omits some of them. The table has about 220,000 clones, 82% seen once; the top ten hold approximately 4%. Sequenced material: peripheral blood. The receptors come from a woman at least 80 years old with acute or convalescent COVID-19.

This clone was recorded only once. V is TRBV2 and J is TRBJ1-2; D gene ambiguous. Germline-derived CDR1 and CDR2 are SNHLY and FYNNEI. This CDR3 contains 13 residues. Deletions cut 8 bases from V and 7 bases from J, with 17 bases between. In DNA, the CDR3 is TGTGCCAGCGGCCAAGGAGGGTTCTCTGGCTACACCTTC. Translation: CASGQGGFSGYTF.

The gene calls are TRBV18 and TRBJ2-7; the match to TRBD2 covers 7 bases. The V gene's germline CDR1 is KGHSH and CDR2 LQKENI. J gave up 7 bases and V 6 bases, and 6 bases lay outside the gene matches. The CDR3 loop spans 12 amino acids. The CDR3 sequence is CASSLLAREQYF. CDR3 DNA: TGTGCCAGCTCCCTACTAGCGCGGGAGCAGTACTTC.

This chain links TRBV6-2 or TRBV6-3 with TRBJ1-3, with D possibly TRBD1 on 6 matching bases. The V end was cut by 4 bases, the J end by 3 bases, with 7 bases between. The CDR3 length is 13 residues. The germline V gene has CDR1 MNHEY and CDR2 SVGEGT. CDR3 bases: TGTGCCAGCAGTTGGACAGTTGGAAACACCATATATTTT. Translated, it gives CASSWTVGNTIYF.

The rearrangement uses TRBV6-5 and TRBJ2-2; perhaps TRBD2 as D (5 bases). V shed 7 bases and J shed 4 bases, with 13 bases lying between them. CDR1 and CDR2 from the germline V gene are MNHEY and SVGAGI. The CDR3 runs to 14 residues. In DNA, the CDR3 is TGTGCCAGCATCTTTAGGGCGGGCACCGGGGAGCTGTTTTTT. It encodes CASIFRAGTGELFF.

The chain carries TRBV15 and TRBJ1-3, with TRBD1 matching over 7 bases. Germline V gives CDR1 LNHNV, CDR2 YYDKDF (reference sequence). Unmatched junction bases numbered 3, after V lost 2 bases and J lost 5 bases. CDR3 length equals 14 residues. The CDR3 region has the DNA TGTGCCACCAGCAGAAAGGGGGCAAGAAACACCATATATTTT. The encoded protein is CATSRKGARNTIYF.

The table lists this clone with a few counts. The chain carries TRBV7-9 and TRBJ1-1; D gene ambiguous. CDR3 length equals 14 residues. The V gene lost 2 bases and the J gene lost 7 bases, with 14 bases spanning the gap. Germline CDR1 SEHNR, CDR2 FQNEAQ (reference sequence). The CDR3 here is CASSLSQSRGEAFF. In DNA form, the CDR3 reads TGTGCCAGCAGCTTATCCCAATCCCGGGGTGAAGCTTTCTTT. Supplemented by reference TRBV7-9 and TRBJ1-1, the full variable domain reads DTGVSQNPRHKITKRGQNVTFRCDPISEHNRLYWYRQTLGQGPEFLTYFQNEAQLEKSRLLSDRFSAERPKGSFSTLEIQRTEQGDSAMYLCASSLSQSRGEAFFGQGTRLTVV.

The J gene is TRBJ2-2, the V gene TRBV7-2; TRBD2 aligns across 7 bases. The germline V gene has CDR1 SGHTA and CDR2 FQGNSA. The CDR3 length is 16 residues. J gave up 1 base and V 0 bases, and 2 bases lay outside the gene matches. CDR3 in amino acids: CASSLAGTMNTGELFF. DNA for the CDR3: TGTGCCAGCAGCTTAGCCGGGACTATGAACACCGGGGAGCTGTTTTTT.

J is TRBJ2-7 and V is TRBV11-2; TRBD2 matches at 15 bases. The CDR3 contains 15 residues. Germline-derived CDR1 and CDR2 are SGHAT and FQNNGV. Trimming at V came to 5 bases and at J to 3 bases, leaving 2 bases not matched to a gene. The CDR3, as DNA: TGTGCCAGCAGCCAGGGACTAGCGGGGGGCTACGAGCAGTACTTC. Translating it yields CASSQGLAGGYEQYF.

This CDR3 is CASSGGQINQPQHF. CDR3 coding DNA: TGTGCCAGCAGCGGGGGTCAGATCAATCAGCCCCAGCATTTT. The chain is built from TRBV2 and TRBJ1-5; D is perhaps TRBD1 (5 bases). This CDR3 contains 14 residues. Germline V gene data show CDR1 as SNHLY and CDR2 as FYNNEI. The V end lost 6 bases, the J end lost 3 bases, and 12 bases lay between the germline ends.

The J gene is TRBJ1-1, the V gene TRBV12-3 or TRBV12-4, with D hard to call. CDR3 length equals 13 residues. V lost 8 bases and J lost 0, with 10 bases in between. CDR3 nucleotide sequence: TGTGCCAGCGTCATGCGGATGAACACTGAAGCTTTCTTT. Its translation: CASVMRMNTEAFF.

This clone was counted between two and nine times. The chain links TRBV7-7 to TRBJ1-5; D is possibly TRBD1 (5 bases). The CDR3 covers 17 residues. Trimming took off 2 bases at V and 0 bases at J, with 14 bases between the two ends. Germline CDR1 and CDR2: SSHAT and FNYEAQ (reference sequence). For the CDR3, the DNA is TGTGCCAGCAGCTTAAGGTGGGAAGGGGATAGCAATCAGCCCCAGCATTTT. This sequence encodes CASSLRWEGDSNQPQHF.

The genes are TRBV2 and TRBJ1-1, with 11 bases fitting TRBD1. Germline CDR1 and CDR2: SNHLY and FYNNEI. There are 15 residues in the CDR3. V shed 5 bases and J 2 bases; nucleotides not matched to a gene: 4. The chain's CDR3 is CASSSRTGGNTEAFF. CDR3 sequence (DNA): TGTGCCAGCAGTTCTCGGACAGGGGGCAACACTGAAGCTTTCTTT.

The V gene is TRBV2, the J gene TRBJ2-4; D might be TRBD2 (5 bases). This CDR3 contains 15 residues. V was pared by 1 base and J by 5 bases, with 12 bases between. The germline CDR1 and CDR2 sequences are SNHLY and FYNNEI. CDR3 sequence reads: CASSEGELGQNIQYF. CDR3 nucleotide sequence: TGTGCCAGCAGTGAAGGGGAGTTGGGCCAAAACATTCAGTACTTC.

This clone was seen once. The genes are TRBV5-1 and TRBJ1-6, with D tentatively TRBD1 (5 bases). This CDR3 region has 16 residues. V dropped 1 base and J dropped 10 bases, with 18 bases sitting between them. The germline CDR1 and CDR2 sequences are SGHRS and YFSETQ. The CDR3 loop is CASSLLEGRNSSPLHF. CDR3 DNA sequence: TGCGCCAGCAGCTTGTTGGAGGGGCGAAATAGCTCACCCCTCCACTTT.

CDR3 amino acids: CASSRVEGLEAKNIQYF. In DNA, the CDR3 is TGTGCCAGCAGCCGCGTGGAGGGTTTGGAAGCCAAAAACATTCAGTACTTC. The chain couples TRBV4-2 to TRBJ2-4, with D possibly being TRBD2 (6 bases). Germline V gene sequence: CDR1 LGHNA, CDR2 YNFKEQ. The V end lost 4 bases, the J end lost 0 bases, and 16 bases lay between the germline ends. This CDR3 is 17 amino acids long.

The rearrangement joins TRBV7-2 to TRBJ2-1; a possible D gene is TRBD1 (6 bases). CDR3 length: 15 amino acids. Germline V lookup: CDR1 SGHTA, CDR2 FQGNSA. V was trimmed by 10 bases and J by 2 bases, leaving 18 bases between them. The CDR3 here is CATKPGVEPYNEQFF. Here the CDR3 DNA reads TGTGCCACCAAGCCAGGGGTTGAGCCCTACAATGAGCAGTTCTTC.

CDR3 DNA sequence: TGTGCCATCGCGGGACAGGGGACTTTGGACACTGAAGCTTTCTTT. Its translation is CAIAGQGTLDTEAFF. V usage is TRBV28 and J usage is TRBJ1-1; TRBD1 matches 10 bases. Germline V CDR1 and CDR2: MDHEN, SYDVKM. The CDR3 loop spans 15 amino acids. V trimming: 10 bases; J trimming: 3 bases; junction bases outside the gene matches: 11.

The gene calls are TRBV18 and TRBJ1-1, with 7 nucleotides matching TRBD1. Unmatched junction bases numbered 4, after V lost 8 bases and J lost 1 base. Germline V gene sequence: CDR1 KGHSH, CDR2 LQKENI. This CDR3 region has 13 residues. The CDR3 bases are TGTGCCAGCCAGGGACAGCGGAACACTGAAGCTTTCTTT. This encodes CASQGQRNTEAFF.

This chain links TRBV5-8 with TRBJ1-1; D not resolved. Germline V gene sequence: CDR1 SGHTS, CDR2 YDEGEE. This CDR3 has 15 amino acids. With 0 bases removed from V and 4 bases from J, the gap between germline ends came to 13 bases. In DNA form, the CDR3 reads TGTGCCAGCAGCTTGGCTCGGACTGGTGGCACTGAAGCTTTCTTT. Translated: CASSLARTGGTEAFF.

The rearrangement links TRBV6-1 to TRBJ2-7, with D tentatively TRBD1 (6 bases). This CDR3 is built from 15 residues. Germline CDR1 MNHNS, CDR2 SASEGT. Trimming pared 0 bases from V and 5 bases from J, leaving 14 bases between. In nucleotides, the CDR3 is TGTGCCAGCAGTGAAGCGGGACATTTGAGGGACGAGCAGTACTTC. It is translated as CASSEAGHLRDEQYF.

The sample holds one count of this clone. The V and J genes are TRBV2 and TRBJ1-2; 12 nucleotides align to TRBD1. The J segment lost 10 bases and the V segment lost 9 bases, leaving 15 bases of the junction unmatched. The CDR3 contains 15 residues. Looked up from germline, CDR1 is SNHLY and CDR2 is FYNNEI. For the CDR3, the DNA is TGTGCCAGTTCAAGCCTCAAAGGGACAGGGGGCATCTACACCTTC. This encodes CASSSLKGTGGIYTF. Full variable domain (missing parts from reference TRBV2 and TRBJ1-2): EPEVTQTPSHQVTQMGQEVILRCVPISNHLYFYWYRQILGQKVEFLVSFYNNEISEKSEIFDDQFSVERPDGSNFTLKIRSTKLEDSAMYFCASSSLKGTGGIYTFGSGTRLTVV.

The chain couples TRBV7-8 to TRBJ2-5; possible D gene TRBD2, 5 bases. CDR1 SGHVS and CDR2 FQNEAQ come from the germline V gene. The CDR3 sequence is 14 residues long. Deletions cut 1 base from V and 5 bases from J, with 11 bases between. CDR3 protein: CASSLGRSSETQYF. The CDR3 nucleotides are TGTGCCAGCAGCTTAGGGAGGTCGTCGGAGACCCAGTACTTC.

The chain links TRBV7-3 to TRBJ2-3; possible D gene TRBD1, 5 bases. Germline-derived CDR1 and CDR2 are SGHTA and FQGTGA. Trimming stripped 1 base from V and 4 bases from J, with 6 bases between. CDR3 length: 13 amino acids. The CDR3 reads CASSLRGSDTQYF. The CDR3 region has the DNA TGTGCCAGCAGCTTAAGGGGCTCAGATACGCAGTATTTT.

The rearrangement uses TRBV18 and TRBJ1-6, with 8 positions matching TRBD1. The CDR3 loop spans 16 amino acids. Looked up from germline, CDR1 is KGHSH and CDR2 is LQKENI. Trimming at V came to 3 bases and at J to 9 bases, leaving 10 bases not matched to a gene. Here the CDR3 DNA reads TGTGCCAGCTCACCGGCCCAGGGGGCCCCGATTTCACCCCTCCACTTT. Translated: CASSPAQGAPISPLHF.

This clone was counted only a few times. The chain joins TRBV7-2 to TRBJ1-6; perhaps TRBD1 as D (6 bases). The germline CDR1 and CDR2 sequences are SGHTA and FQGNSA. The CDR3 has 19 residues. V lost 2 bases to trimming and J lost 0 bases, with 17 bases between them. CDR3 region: CASSLIGGRSSSYNSPLHF. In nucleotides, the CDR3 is TGTGCCAGCAGCTTAATAGGGGGACGGTCAAGCTCCTATAATTCACCCCTCCACTTT.

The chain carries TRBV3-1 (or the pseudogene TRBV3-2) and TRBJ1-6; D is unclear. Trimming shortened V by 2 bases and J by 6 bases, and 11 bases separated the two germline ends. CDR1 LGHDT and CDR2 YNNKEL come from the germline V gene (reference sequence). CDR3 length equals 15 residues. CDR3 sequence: CASSQPGNSNSPLHF. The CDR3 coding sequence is TGTGCCAGCAGCCAACCGGGAAACTCTAATTCACCCCTCCACTTT.

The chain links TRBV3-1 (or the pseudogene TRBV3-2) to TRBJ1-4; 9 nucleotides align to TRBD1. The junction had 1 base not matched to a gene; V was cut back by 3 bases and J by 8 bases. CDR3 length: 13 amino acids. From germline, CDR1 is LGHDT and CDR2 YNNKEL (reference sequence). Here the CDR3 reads CASSQTGGEKLFF. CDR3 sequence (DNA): TGTGCCAGCAGCCAGACAGGGGGAGAAAAACTGTTTTTT.

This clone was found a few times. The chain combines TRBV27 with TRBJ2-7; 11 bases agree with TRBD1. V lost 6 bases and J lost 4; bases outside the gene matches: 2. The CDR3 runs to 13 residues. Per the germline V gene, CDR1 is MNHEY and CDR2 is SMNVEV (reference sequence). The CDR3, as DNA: TGTGCCAGCAGGGACAGGGGGCCTTACGAGCAGTACTTC. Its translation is CASRDRGPYEQYF.

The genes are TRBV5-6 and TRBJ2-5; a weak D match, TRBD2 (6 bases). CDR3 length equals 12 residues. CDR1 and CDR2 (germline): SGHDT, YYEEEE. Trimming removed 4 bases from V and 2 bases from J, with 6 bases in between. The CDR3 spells CASSAGQETQYF. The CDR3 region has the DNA TGTGCCAGCAGCGCGGGACAAGAGACCCAGTACTTC.